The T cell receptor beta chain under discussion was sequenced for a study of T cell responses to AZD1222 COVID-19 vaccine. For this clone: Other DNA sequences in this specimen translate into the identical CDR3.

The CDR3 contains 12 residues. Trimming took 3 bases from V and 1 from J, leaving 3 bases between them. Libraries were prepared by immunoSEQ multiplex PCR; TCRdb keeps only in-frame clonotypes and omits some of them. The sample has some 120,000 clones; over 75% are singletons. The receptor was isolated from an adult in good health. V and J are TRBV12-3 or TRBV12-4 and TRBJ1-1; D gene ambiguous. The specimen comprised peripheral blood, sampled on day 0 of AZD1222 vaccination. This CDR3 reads CASSFGNTEAFF. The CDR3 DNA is TGTGCCAGCAGTTTCGGGAACACTGAAGCTTTCTTT.